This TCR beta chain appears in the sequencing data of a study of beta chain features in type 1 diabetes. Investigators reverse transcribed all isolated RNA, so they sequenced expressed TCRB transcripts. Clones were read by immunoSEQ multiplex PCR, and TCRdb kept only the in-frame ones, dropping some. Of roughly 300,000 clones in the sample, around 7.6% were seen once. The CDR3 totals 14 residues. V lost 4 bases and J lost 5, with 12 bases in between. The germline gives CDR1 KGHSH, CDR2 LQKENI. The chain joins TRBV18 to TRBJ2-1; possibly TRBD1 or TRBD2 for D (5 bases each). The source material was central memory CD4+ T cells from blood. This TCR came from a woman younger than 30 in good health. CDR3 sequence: CASSLPGRNNEQFF. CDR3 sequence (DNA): TGTGCCAGCTCACTACCGGGACGGAACAATGAGCAGTTCTTC.